This is a list of T cell receptor beta chains from one sample in a study of T cell responses to AZD1222 COVID-19 vaccine. Sequencing was performed with immunoSEQ multiplex PCR; in TCRdb, only in-frame clones are kept and a portion is missing. This table has some 140,000 clones, roughly 90% appearing once. The sequencing used peripheral blood, collected on day 0 of AZD1222 vaccination. The receptors were gathered from an adult in good health. Each CDR3 is given with its conserved first and last residue. A D gene is named only where the DNA matches it firmly. Not every row has a clone size; where given, it reads once, few, many or a size class.

clone size,V gene,J gene,D gene,CDR3 protein,CDR3 DNA
.,TRBV11-3,TRBJ2-3,.,CASSWGIKDTQYF,TGTGCCAGCAGCTGGGGGATCAAAGATACGCAGTATTTT
few,TRBV29-1,TRBJ1-1,.,CSVTKNTEAFF,TGCAGCGTTACTAAGAACACTGAAGCTTTCTTT
.,TRBV30,TRBJ1-5,.,CAWSVGLSAQHF,TGTGCCTGGAGTGTAGGTCTCTCGGCCCAGCATTTT
.,TRBV12-5,TRBJ1-5,.,CASAKAVGGNNQPQHF,TGTGCTAGTGCCAAGGCGGTGGGGGGGAACAATCAGCCCCAGCATTTT
.,TRBV7-9,TRBJ1-5,TRBD1,CASSPGGEQPQHF,TGTGCCAGCAGCCCAGGGGGGGAGCAGCCCCAGCATTTT
.,TRBV11-3,TRBJ2-1,.,CASSLDLGHMSYNEQFF,TGTGCCAGCAGCTTAGATCTGGGACACATGTCCTACAATGAGCAGTTCTTC
once,TRBV30,TRBJ2-5,.,CAWSPSFDLVRETQYF,TGTGCCTGGAGTCCATCCTTCGATCTAGTAAGGGAGACCCAGTACTTC
.,TRBV5-6,TRBJ1-6,.,CASSTRRGSYNSPLHF,TGTGCCAGCAGCACTCGACGGGGCTCCTATAATTCACCCCTCCACTTT
.,TRBV11-3,TRBJ2-2,.,CASSLSSAGELFF,TGTGCCAGCAGCTTAAGTAGTGCGGGGGAGCTGTTTTTT
.,TRBV9,TRBJ2-3,TRBD2,CASSVAGGGALDTQYF,TGTGCCAGCAGCGTAGCTGGCGGGGGGGCCTTAGATACGCAGTATTTT
.,TRBV27,TRBJ2-7,.,CASSPSTGATEQYF,TGTGCCAGCAGTCCTTCGACAGGTGCTACCGAGCAGTACTTC
.,TRBV19,TRBJ1-1,.,CASGGRENTEAFF,TGTGCCAGCGGGGGCAGAGAGAATACTGAAGCTTTCTTT
once,TRBV11-3,TRBJ2-5,TRBD2,CASSLGLAGVLQETQYF,TGTGCCAGCAGCCTCGGACTAGCGGGGGTACTCCAAGAGACCCAGTACTTC
.,TRBV2,TRBJ1-6,.,CASRRDKRSSYNSPLHF,TGTGCCAGCAGGCGGGACAAAAGGAGCTCCTATAATTCACCCCTCCACTTT
.,TRBV3-1/TRBV3-2,TRBJ2-7,TRBD2,CASSQGGLAGTYEQYF,TGTGCCAGCAGCCAAGGGGGGCTAGCGGGTACCTACGAGCAGTACTTC
.,TRBV15,TRBJ2-1,TRBD1,CATSPRQGSWDEQFF,TGTGCCACCAGCCCCCGACAGGGATCGTGGGATGAGCAGTTCTTC
.,TRBV11-2,TRBJ2-5,.,CASSPPGWAHRETQYF,TGTGCCAGCAGCCCCCCAGGGTGGGCTCATCGAGAGACCCAGTACTTC
.,TRBV7-9,TRBJ2-1,TRBD1,CASSLGQGNGLHEQFF,TGTGCCAGCAGCTTAGGACAGGGGAATGGTCTACATGAGCAGTTCTTC
.,TRBV11-3,TRBJ1-4,.,CASSLTGIDEKLFF,TGTGCCAGCAGCTTAACGGGGATAGATGAAAAACTGTTTTTT
.,TRBV30,TRBJ1-6,.,CAWKAEANSPLHF,TGTGCCTGGAAGGCTGAGGCGAATTCACCCCTCCACTTT
.,TRBV7-2,TRBJ2-1,.,CASSTRPGWANEQFF,TGTGCCAGCAGCACCCGTCCCGGGTGGGCAAATGAGCAGTTCTTC
.,TRBV6-1,TRBJ1-6,.,CASSEAGANSPLHF,TGTGCCAGCAGTGAAGCCGGGGCTAATTCACCCCTCCACTTT
.,TRBV28,TRBJ1-2,.,CASSLRAYGYTF,TGTGCCAGCAGTTTAAGAGCGTATGGCTACACCTTC
.,TRBV5-5,TRBJ2-7,.,CASSLEGYEQYF,TGTGCCAGCAGCTTGGAGGGATACGAGCAGTACTTC
.,TRBV6-2/TRBV6-3,TRBJ2-1,TRBD2,CASSYEPGLAVRNEQFF,TGTGCCAGCAGTTACGAACCGGGACTAGCGGTTAGAAATGAGCAGTTCTTC
.,TRBV3-1/TRBV3-2,TRBJ2-4,.,CASGARSIQYF,TGTGCCAGCGGGGCCCGGAGCATTCAGTACTTC
.,TRBV27,TRBJ2-2,TRBD2,CASSSRGGSGELFF,TGTGCCAGCAGTTCTCGGGGGGGTTCCGGGGAGCTGTTTTTT
once,TRBV11-2,TRBJ2-7,.,CASSSPGGRAYEQYF,TGTGCCAGCAGCTCCCCGGGGGGCCGAGCCTACGAGCAGTACTTC
.,TRBV29-1,TRBJ2-2,.,CSCIGGGAGELFF,TGCAGCTGTATTGGGGGTGGGGCCGGGGAGCTGTTTTTT
.,TRBV7-3,TRBJ2-2,TRBD2,CASSIIPRTSAANTGELFF,TGTGCCAGCAGCATAATACCCCGGACTAGCGCTGCGAACACCGGGGAGCTGTTTTTT
.,TRBV11-2,TRBJ1-1,.,CASSFYRDGTEAFF,TGTGCCAGCAGCTTCTACAGGGATGGGACTGAAGCTTTCTTT
.,TRBV5-1,TRBJ2-1,.,CASSSQGGLAEQFF,TGCGCCAGCAGCTCCCAGGGTGGCCTAGCGGAGCAGTTCTTC
.,TRBV7-8,TRBJ2-7,TRBD2,CASTFGGGPYEQYF,TGTGCCAGCACCTTTGGCGGGGGGCCCTACGAGCAGTACTTC
.,TRBV9,TRBJ1-3,.,CASSFQGKDTIYF,TGTGCCAGCAGCTTTCAGGGGAAGGACACCATATATTTT
.,TRBV6-6,TRBJ2-1,TRBD2,CASRPGTSEVNEQFF,TGTGCCAGCAGGCCCGGGACTAGCGAGGTCAATGAGCAGTTCTTC
.,TRBV19,TRBJ1-3,.,CASSIVGTGRNTIYF,TGTGCCAGTAGTATTGTAGGGACGGGCCGAAACACCATATATTTT
.,TRBV15,TRBJ1-5,TRBD1,CATSSGQGAVQPQHF,TGTGCCACCAGCTCGGGACAGGGAGCGGTGCAGCCCCAGCATTTT
once,TRBV3-1/TRBV3-2,TRBJ1-2,.,CASSPPTAGYYGYTF,TGTGCCAGCAGCCCTCCGACAGCCGGATACTATGGCTACACCTTC
.,TRBV2,TRBJ2-7,.,CASSDYSPGHYEQYF,TGTGCCAGCAGTGACTATTCCCCGGGGCACTACGAGCAGTACTTC
.,TRBV5-1,TRBJ2-2,TRBD2,CASSSTTSGVTGELFF,TGCGCCAGCAGCTCCACGACTAGCGGGGTTACCGGGGAGCTGTTTTTT
.,TRBV6-5,TRBJ1-5,.,CASSYKGPSNQPQHF,TGTGCCAGCAGTTATAAGGGTCCGAGCAATCAGCCCCAGCATTTT
.,TRBV29-1,TRBJ1-3,.,CSVVGQASGNTIYF,TGCAGCGTTGTCGGACAAGCCTCTGGAAACACCATATATTTT
.,TRBV11-2,TRBJ2-7,.,CASSPWTGGSYEQYF,TGTGCCAGCAGCCCCTGGACCGGAGGGTCCTACGAGCAGTACTTC
.,TRBV7-9,TRBJ2-5,.,CASSFSQGFVEYQETQYF,TGTGCCAGCAGCTTTTCACAGGGTTTCGTGGAGTACCAAGAGACCCAGTACTTC
.,TRBV13,TRBJ1-5,.,CASSLVGRETIGNQPQHF,TGTGCCAGCAGCTTAGTAGGCAGGGAAACCATCGGCAATCAGCCCCAGCATTTT
.,TRBV6-5,TRBJ2-2,TRBD1,CASSSPRTGVTGELFF,TGTGCCAGCAGTTCCCCTAGGACAGGGGTAACCGGGGAGCTGTTTTTT
once,TRBV19,TRBJ2-3,.,CASSKDGVGDTQYF,TGTGCCAGTAGTAAAGATGGTGTTGGAGATACGCAGTATTTT
.,TRBV12-3/TRBV12-4,TRBJ1-1,TRBD1,CASTPDRGAEAFF,TGTGCCAGCACCCCGGACAGGGGCGCTGAAGCTTTCTTT
.,TRBV29-1,TRBJ2-7,.,CSAGRTVDEQYF,TGCAGCGCGGGACGAACAGTCGACGAGCAGTACTTC
.,TRBV7-2,TRBJ2-7,.,CASSFEPSDEQYF,TGTGCCAGCAGCTTCGAACCTTCGGACGAGCAGTACTTC
.,TRBV4-2,TRBJ1-5,.,CASSQLQGNNQPQHF,TGTGCCAGCAGCCAGCTACAGGGCAACAATCAGCCCCAGCATTTT
.,TRBV24-1,TRBJ2-1,TRBD1,CATSERTGWEQFF,TGTGCCACCAGTGAGCGGACAGGGTGGGAGCAGTTCTTC
.,TRBV28,TRBJ1-5,.,CASRPQGKLGINTNQPQHF,TGTGCCAGCAGACCACAGGGAAAGTTGGGGATTAATACCAATCAGCCCCAGCATTTT
.,TRBV5-1,TRBJ2-7,.,CASSGIGGSYEQYF,TGCGCCAGCAGTGGTATAGGGGGCTCCTACGAGCAGTACTTC
.,TRBV7-2,TRBJ1-6,.,CASSLRWDSPLHF,TGTGCCAGCAGCTTGAGGTGGGATTCACCCCTCCACTTT
.,TRBV29-1,TRBJ1-4,.,CSAWTDNEKLFF,TGCAGCGCCTGGACAGATAATGAAAAACTGTTTTTT
once,TRBV19,TRBJ1-6,.,CASRSVGGYSPLHF,TGTGCCAGTAGGTCAGTAGGTGGATATTCACCCCTCCACTTT
few,TRBV7-2,TRBJ2-2,.,CASSLRRGPTGELFF,TGTGCCAGCAGCTTAAGGCGGGGGCCCACCGGGGAGCTGTTTTTT
.,TRBV9,TRBJ2-2,.,CASSPPTGGNTGELFF,TGTGCCAGCAGCCCTCCTACCGGGGGGAACACCGGGGAGCTGTTTTTT
.,TRBV11-2,TRBJ2-7,.,CASSFHGRVEQYF,TGTGCCAGCAGCTTCCATGGTAGGGTCGAGCAGTACTTC